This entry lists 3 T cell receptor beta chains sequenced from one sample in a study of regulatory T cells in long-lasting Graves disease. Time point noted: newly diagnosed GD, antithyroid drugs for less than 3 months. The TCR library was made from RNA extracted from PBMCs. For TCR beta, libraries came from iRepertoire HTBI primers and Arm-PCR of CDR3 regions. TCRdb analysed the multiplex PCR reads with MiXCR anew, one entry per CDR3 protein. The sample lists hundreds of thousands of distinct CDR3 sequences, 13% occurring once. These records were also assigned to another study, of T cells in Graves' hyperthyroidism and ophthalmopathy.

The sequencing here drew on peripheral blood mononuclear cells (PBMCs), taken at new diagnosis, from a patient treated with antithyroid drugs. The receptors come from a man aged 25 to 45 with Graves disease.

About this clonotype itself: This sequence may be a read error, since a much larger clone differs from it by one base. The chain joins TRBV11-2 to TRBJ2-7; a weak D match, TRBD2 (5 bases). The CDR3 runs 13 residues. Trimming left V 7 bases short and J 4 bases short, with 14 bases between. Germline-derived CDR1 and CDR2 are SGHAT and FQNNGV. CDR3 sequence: CASKLVGVYEQYF. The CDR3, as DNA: TGTGCCAGCAAACTAGTGGGAGTTTACGAGCAGTACTTC.

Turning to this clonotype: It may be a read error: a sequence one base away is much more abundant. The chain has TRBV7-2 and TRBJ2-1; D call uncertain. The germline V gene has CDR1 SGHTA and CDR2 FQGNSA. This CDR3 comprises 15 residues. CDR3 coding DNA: TGTGCCAGCAGCACAGCTCGAGACTCCTACAATGAGCAGCTCTTC. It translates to CASSTARDSYNEQLF.

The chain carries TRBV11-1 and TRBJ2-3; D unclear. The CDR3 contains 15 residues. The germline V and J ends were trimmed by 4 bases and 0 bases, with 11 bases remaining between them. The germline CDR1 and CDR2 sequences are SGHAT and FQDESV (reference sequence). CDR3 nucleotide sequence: TGTGCCAGCAGCTCCAACCAAGGGAGCACAGATACGCAGTATTTT. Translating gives CASSSNQGSTDTQYF.